A single sample is the source of the 4 T cell receptor beta chains below, sequenced in a study of cytomegalovirus exposure and HLA in healthy donors. This PCR relied on a set of 60 Vbeta primers and 13 Jbeta primers. Method: immunoSEQ multiplex PCR; TCRdb's copy keeps in-frame clones and lacks some. Of 160,000 or so clones listed, 70% to 85% are singletons. Sequencing was carried out using PBMCs. Receptors originate from a man aged 35-49 years in good health and CMV-seronegative.

Worth noting for this clone: One junction end does not reproduce the germline sequence, and a read error may be involved. CDR3: CASSLGASGSGEIQYF. The CDR3 bases are TGCGCCAGCAGCTTGGGTGCTAGCGGGAGCGGGGAGATCCAGTACTTC. This chain joins TRBV5-1 and TRBJ2-5; 10 bases fit TRBD2. The germline gives CDR1 SGHRS, CDR2 YFSETQ. The CDR3 sequence is 16 residues long.

The chain employs TRBV4-2 and TRBJ2-1; 7 bases agree with TRBD1. Trimming removed 2 bases from V and 3 bases from J; junction bases left unmatched: 4. Germline V gene data show CDR1 as LGHNA and CDR2 as YNFKEQ. This CDR3 is 15 amino acids long. CDR3 in DNA: TGTGCCAGCAGCCAAACAGGGGAGCACTACAATGAGCAGTTCTTC. This sequence encodes CASSQTGEHYNEQFF.

The gene calls are TRBV25-1 and TRBJ2-1; 11 bases fit TRBD2. V was pared by 5 bases and J by 5 bases, with 5 bases of the junction left unmatched. The CDR3 extends over 15 amino acids. Per germline, CDR1 MGHDK and CDR2 SYGVNS. CDR3 DNA: TGTGCCAGCAGTATAGCGGGAGGGCCGAACAATGAGCAGTTCTTC. This sequence encodes CASSIAGGPNNEQFF.

The V and J genes are TRBV5-6 and TRBJ2-5; D call uncertain. Trimming shortened V by 0 bases and J by 0 bases, and 12 bases separated the two germline ends. CDR1 is SGHDT, CDR2 YYEEEE, per germline. This CDR3 has 16 amino acids. CDR3 in DNA: TGTGCCAGCAGCTTGGCCCAGACAAACTACCAAGAGACCCAGTACTTC. It translates to CASSLAQTNYQETQYF.